These T cell receptor beta chains were read from a single sample in a study of blood T cell repertoires in COVID-19. Using immunoSEQ multiplex PCR, the repertoire was profiled, and TCRdb retains in-frame clones only, with some absent. The data show roughly 250,000 clones, around 85% seen once. Sequencing was carried out using peripheral blood. The receptor set was obtained from a human donor with COVID-19, enrolled during active disease. The donor label of this sample is uncertain. Both conserved end residues are part of each CDR3. Each record gives: CDR3 length, J gene, V gene, CDR3 protein.

length: 14; J: TRBJ2-5; V: TRBV5-4; CDR3: CASSYEGGTETQYF
length: 16; J: TRBJ1-6; V: TRBV27; CDR3: CASSLLWRVADSPLHF
length: 15; J: TRBJ2-1; V: TRBV7-2; CDR3: CASSLAGAVYNEQFF
length: 14; J: TRBJ1-5; V: TRBV19; CDR3: CASSIRVSNQPQHF
length: 16; J: TRBJ1-1; V: TRBV19; CDR3: CASSIRGQGGVTEAFF
length: 15; J: TRBJ2-2; V: TRBV10-3; CDR3: CAISDQGGGTGELFF
length: 14; J: TRBJ2-7; V: TRBV7-3; CDR3: CASRPGTSDYEQYF
length: 16; J: TRBJ2-2; V: TRBV11-2; CDR3: CASSYSPPTDTGELFF
length: 16; J: TRBJ1-6; V: TRBV27; CDR3: CASSEDRAGGRSPLHF
length: 16; J: TRBJ2-7; V: TRBV3-1/TRBV3-2; CDR3: CASSQVTSGFSYEQYF